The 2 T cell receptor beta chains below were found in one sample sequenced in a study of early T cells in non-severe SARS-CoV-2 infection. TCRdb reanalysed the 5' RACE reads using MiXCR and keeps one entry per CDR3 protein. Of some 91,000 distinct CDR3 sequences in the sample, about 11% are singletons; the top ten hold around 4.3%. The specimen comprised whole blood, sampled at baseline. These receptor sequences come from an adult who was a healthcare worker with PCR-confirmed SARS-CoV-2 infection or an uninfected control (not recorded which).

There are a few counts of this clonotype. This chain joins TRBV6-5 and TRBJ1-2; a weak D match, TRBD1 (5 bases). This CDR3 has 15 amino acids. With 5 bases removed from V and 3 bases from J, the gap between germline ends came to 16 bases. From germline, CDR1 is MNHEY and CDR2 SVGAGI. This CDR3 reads CASSMGTGQDYGYTF. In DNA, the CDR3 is TGTGCCAGCAGTATGGGGACCGGCCAGGACTATGGCTACACCTTC.

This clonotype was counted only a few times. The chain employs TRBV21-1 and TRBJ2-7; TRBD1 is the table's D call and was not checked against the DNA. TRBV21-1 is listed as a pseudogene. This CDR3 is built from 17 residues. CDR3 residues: CASSKNTPPPSLREQYF. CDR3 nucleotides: TGTGCCAGCAGCAAAAACACCCCCCCCCCATCCCTGCGGGAGCAGTACTTC.